This TCR beta chain was sequenced in a study of beta chain features in type 1 diabetes. Expressed TCRB transcripts were sequenced because the isolated RNA had all been reverse transcribed beforehand. The data were produced by immunoSEQ multiplex PCR, yet TCRdb's version contains in-frame clones alone and is incomplete. The sample lists 120,000 or so clones, around 15% occurring once. This clone was found a few times. Antigen unknown. The CDR3 contains 19 residues. Germline lookup yields CDR1 MDHEN and CDR2 SYDVKM. After removal of 2 bases from V and 1 base from J, the junction contained 11 bases not matched to a gene. Study conclusions and caveats: TCRB CDR3s from Type 1 diabetes patients were moderately but significantly shorter in all four CD4+ subsets. When VDJ junctions were examined, type 1 diabetes patients showed fewer insertions and more deletions. Equally in patients and controls, PCR might preferentially amplify shorter templates.

The V gene is TRBV28, the J gene TRBJ1-5, with 10 bases that match TRBD1. Sequenced sample: central memory CD4+ T cells from blood. The clonotype comes from a man aged 18 to 29 with type 1 diabetes. CDR3 in DNA: TGTGCCAGCAGTTTACCCATGGGACAGGGGTTATCAAGCAATCAGCCCCAGCATTTT. Translated, it gives CASSLPMGQGLSSNQPQHF.